This record covers a single T cell receptor beta chain. Its antigen is unidentified. The data stem from a study of Graves' ophthalmopathy and Graves' hyperthyroidism. In germline, CDR1 is MNHEY, CDR2 SMNVEV (reference sequence). CDR3 length: 13 amino acids. With 5 bases removed from V and 0 bases from J, the gap between germline ends came to 8 bases. A duration under 3 months, NOSPECS ≥4, CAS ≥3 and moderate-to-severe activity characterized the donors with ophthalmopathy. Diagnosis used clinical symptoms, serum thyroxine, TRAb, thyroid ultrasound and orbital computed tomography. Amplification from RNA transcripts yielded the TCR beta CDR3 regions. RT-PCR was first run with HTBI primers, then multiplex PCR in a second round. TCRdb analysed the multiplex PCR reads with MiXCR anew, one entry per CDR3 protein. This sample has about 160,000 distinct CDR3 sequences, with less than 45% found just once. Findings and caveats of the study: Sensitivity reached approximately 88% and specificity about 80% for a 13-signature model separating ophthalmopathy from stable hyperthyroidism.

This receptor was identified in a woman in her 40s with Graves' ophthalmopathy. Sequences were obtained from peripheral blood. This chain uses TRBV27 with TRBJ2-7, with D possibly matching TRBD1 (6 bases). CDR3 DNA: TGTGCCAGCAGTGGACAGCCCTCCTACGAGCAGTACTTC. Translation: CASSGQPSYEQYF.